This is a list of T cell receptor beta chains from one sample in a study of shared clonotypes between healthy human individuals. Only in-frame clones appear in the TCRdb table, and some are missing; sequencing was by immunoSEQ multiplex PCR. The sample yields around 700,000 clones, approximately 79% seen once. Sequencing was performed on memory CD4+ T cells sorted from blood. The receptor source for this set is a woman aged 25 to 39 in good health. The CDR3 runs from the conserved cysteine through the conserved F or W. The order of the fields is D gene, clone size, J gene, V gene, CDR3 protein, CDR3 DNA. A D gene is named only where the DNA matches it firmly. Part of the rows lack a size; the others show once, few, many or a class for expanded clones.

D gene: TRBD2
clone size: -
J gene: TRBJ2-7
V gene: TRBV5-1
CDR3 protein: CASSLGLASSYEQYF
CDR3 DNA: TGCGCCAGCAGCTTGGGACTAGCGAGCTCCTACGAGCAGTACTTC

D gene: TRBD1
clone size: many
J gene: TRBJ1-2
V gene: TRBV5-6
CDR3 protein: CASSLGTGEGGYTF
CDR3 DNA: TGTGCCAGCAGCTTGGGAACAGGGGAAGGAGGCTACACCTTC

D gene: TRBD2
clone size: -
J gene: TRBJ2-1
V gene: TRBV7-8
CDR3 protein: CASSSRTSASDEQFF
CDR3 DNA: TGTGCCAGCAGCTCCCGGACTAGCGCTAGCGATGAGCAGTTCTTC

D gene: -
clone size: -
J gene: TRBJ1-2
V gene: TRBV28
CDR3 protein: CASSLTAVSSYTF
CDR3 DNA: TGTGCCAGCAGTTTAACAGCCGTTTCGAGCTACACCTTC

D gene: -
clone size: -
J gene: TRBJ2-1
V gene: TRBV28
CDR3 protein: CASSLQPDYSYNEQFF
CDR3 DNA: TGTGCCAGCAGTCTCCAACCCGACTACTCCTACAATGAGCAGTTCTTC

D gene: -
clone size: -
J gene: TRBJ1-5
V gene: TRBV10-3
CDR3 protein: CAIRIQQDYSNQPQHF
CDR3 DNA: TGTGCCATCAGGATCCAACAGGACTATAGCAATCAGCCCCAGCATTTT

D gene: -
clone size: few
J gene: TRBJ1-1
V gene: TRBV5-1
CDR3 protein: CASSFRDTEAFF
CDR3 DNA: TGCGCCAGCAGCTTCAGGGACACTGAAGCTTTCTTT

D gene: TRBD1
clone size: -
J gene: TRBJ1-3
V gene: TRBV28
CDR3 protein: CASSLQGVRSGNTIYF
CDR3 DNA: TGTGCCAGCAGTTTACAGGGGGTACGCTCTGGAAACACCATATATTTT

D gene: TRBD2
clone size: -
J gene: TRBJ2-5
V gene: TRBV7-9
CDR3 protein: CASSLWGASGSRETQYF
CDR3 DNA: TGTGCCAGCAGCTTGTGGGGGGCTAGCGGGAGTCGGGAGACCCAGTACTTC

D gene: -
clone size: few
J gene: TRBJ1-2
V gene: TRBV4-1
CDR3 protein: CASSQQDYGYTF
CDR3 DNA: TGCGCCAGCAGCCAACAGGACTATGGCTACACCTTC

D gene: TRBD2
clone size: -
J gene: TRBJ2-5
V gene: TRBV14
CDR3 protein: CASSQDGATSGSLWGTETQYF
CDR3 DNA: TGTGCCAGCAGCCAAGATGGCGCAACTAGCGGGAGCCTTTGGGGCACGGAGACCCAGTACTTC

D gene: -
clone size: few
J gene: TRBJ1-2
V gene: TRBV9
CDR3 protein: CASSVTLSYGYTF
CDR3 DNA: TGTGCCAGCAGCGTCACCCTCAGCTATGGCTACACCTTC

D gene: TRBD2
clone size: -
J gene: TRBJ2-2
V gene: TRBV5-1
CDR3 protein: CASTILAENTGELFF
CDR3 DNA: TGCGCCAGCACCATTCTAGCGGAGAACACCGGGGAGCTGTTTTTT

D gene: -
clone size: -
J gene: TRBJ1-5
V gene: TRBV12-5
CDR3 protein: CASGFPLLNVSGESNQPQHF
CDR3 DNA: TGTGCTAGTGGTTTCCCTCTCCTCAATGTGTCAGGGGAGAGCAATCAGCCCCAGCATTTT

D gene: -
clone size: -
J gene: TRBJ2-3
V gene: TRBV11-2
CDR3 protein: CASRLGIQPITDTQYF
CDR3 DNA: TGTGCCAGCAGATTAGGAATCCAGCCTATCACAGATACGCAGTATTTT

D gene: TRBD2
clone size: -
J gene: TRBJ2-1
V gene: TRBV4-1
CDR3 protein: CASSQVTSGNEQFF
CDR3 DNA: TGCGCCAGCAGCCAAGTGACTAGCGGGAATGAGCAGTTCTTC

D gene: -
clone size: -
J gene: TRBJ2-5
V gene: TRBV10-3
CDR3 protein: CAISLGGGEETQYF
CDR3 DNA: TGTGCCATCAGTCTCGGGGGCGGTGAGGAGACCCAGTACTTC

D gene: TRBD2
clone size: -
J gene: TRBJ2-3
V gene: TRBV11-2
CDR3 protein: CASSQGLAKSTDTQYF
CDR3 DNA: TGTGCCAGCAGCCAGGGACTAGCGAAAAGCACAGATACGCAGTATTTT

D gene: TRBD1
clone size: -
J gene: TRBJ1-2
V gene: TRBV6-6
CDR3 protein: CAGGQGLDYGYTF
CDR3 DNA: TGTGCCGGGGGACAGGGGTTGGACTATGGCTACACCTTC

D gene: TRBD1
clone size: -
J gene: TRBJ1-3
V gene: TRBV4-1
CDR3 protein: CASSQAQGIEGLAGNTIYF
CDR3 DNA: TGCGCCAGCAGCCAGGCACAGGGGATTGAGGGTCTCGCTGGAAACACCATATATTTT

D gene: -
clone size: few
J gene: TRBJ2-5
V gene: TRBV13
CDR3 protein: CASRPSRGGETQYF
CDR3 DNA: TGTGCCAGCAGACCCAGCCGAGGAGGGGAGACCCAGTACTTC

D gene: -
clone size: -
J gene: TRBJ1-1
V gene: TRBV27
CDR3 protein: CASSLYPSTEAFF
CDR3 DNA: TGTGCCAGCAGTTTATACCCGAGCACTGAAGCTTTCTTT